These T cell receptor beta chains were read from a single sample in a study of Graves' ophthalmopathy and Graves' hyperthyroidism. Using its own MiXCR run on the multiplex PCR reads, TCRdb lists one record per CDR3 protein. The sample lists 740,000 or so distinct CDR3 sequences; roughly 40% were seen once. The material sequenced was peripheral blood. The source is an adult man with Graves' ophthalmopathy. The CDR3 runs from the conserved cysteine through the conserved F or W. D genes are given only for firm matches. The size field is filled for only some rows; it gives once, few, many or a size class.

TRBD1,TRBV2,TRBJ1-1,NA,TGTGCCAGCAGTGTAAAGGCAGGGGGCACTGAAGCTTTCTTT,CASSVKAGGTEAFF
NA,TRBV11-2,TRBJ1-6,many,TGTGCCAGCACCCTGCAGAAGGGAAATTCACCCCTCCACTTT,CASTLQKGNSPLHF
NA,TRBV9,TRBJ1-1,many,TGTGCCAGCAGCGCAGACAGGAGCACACGGACTGAAGCTTTCTTT,CASSADRSTRTEAFF
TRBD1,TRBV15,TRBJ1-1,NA,TGTGCCACCAGCAGCAGGGGACAGACGAACACTGAAGCTTTCTTT,CATSSRGQTNTEAFF
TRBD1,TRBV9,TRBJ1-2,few,TGTGCCAGCAGCCAAGATTGGACAGGGAATCTTGGCTACACCTTC,CASSQDWTGNLGYTF
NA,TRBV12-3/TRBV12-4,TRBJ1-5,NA,TGTGCCAGCAGCCAAAGCGGGGGTCGTCAGCCCCAGCATTTT,CASSQSGGRQPQHF
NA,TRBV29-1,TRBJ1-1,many,TGCAGCGCCCAGACAGGACGTGGCACTGAAGCTTTCTTT,CSAQTGRGTEAFF
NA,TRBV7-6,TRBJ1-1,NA,TGTGCCAGCAGCCGAGATAGGGAACGTGGGAACACTGAAGCTTTCTTT,CASSRDRERGNTEAFF
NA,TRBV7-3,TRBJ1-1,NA,TGTGCCAGCAGCCCATCTGGGGCCCTGGCGAGCACTGAAGCTTTCTTT,CASSPSGALASTEAFF
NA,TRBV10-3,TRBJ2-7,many,TGTGCCAGCAGTGAAGGTGGACGGTACGAGCAGTACTTC,CASSEGGRYEQYF
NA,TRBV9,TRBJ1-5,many,TGTGCCAGCAGCGCAGACAGCAACAATCAGCCCCAGCATTTT,CASSADSNNQPQHF
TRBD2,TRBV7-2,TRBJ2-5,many,TGTGCCAGCAGCTTAGTAGTTAGCGGGAGTGGAGAGACCCAGTACTTC,CASSLVVSGSGETQYF
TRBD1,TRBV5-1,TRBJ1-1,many,TGCGCCAGCAGTTCGGGACAGGGGGCGGCTTTCTTT,CASSSGQGAAFF
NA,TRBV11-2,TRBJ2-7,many,TGTGCCAGCAGCCCAATGGCAGGGACCTACGAGCAGTACTTC,CASSPMAGTYEQYF
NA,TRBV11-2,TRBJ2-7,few,TGTGCCAGCAGCTCGGACCCGCTCGGGGAGCAGTACTTC,CASSSDPLGEQYF
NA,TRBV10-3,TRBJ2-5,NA,TGTGCCATCAGTTACTCCGGCCAAGAGACCCAGTACTTC,CAISYSGQETQYF
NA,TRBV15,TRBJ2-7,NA,TGTGCCATTATGGGGTCCTACGAGCAGTACTTC,CAIMGSYEQYF
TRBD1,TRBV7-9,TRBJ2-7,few,TGCGCCAGCAGCCAGGACAGGGGGTGGTACGAGCAGTACTTC,CASSQDRGWYEQYF
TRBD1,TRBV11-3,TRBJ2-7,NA,TGTGCCAGCAGCGCCCGGGACAGACACTACGAGCAGTACTTC,CASSARDRHYEQYF
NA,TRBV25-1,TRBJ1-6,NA,TGTGCTAGAGATGCCCCGGGTTCACCCCTCCACTTT,CARDAPGSPLHF
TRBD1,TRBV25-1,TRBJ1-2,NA,TGTGCCAGCACGAAGACAGGGGGCAATGGCTACACCTTC,CASTKTGGNGYTF
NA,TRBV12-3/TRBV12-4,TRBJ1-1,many,TGTGCCAGCAGTTTATTGGGATACACTGAAGCTTTCTTT,CASSLLGYTEAFF
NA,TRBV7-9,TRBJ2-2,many,TGTGCCAGCGCTACAGGGGAGCTGTTTTTT,CASATGELFF
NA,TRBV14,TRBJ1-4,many,TGTGCCAGCAGCCAAGTCCGAGGGGCCGGGGGAAAACTGTTTTTT,CASSQVRGAGGKLFF
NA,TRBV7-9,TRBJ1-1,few,TGTGCCAGCAGCTTGAGAACCGGGATCAACACTGAAGCTTTCTTT,CASSLRTGINTEAFF
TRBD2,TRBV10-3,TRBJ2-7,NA,TGTGCCAGCAGTCCGCTTAGCGGGAGGGCCTCGGCCCCCGACTTAGGGCAGTACTTC,CASSPLSGRASAPDLGQYF
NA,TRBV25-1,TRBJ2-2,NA,TGTGCCAGCAGCTCCCCTATCTCCACAGGGATGGGGTCCGGCACCGGGGAGCTGTTTTTT,CASSSPISTGMGSGTGELFF
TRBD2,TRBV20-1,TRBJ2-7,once,TGCAGTGCCCGCCCGACTAGCGGGTATTCCTACGAGCAGTACTTC,CSARPTSGYSYEQYF
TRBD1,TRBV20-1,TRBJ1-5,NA,TGCAGTGCTCAGCACGACAGGGGTGATCAGCCCCAGCATTTT,CSAQHDRGDQPQHF
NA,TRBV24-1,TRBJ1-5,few,TGTGCCAGCAGTCCCTTAGTGGGGGCTTATAGCAATCAGCCCCAGCATTTT,CASSPLVGAYSNQPQHF
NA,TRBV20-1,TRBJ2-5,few,TGTGGCGGGAGAGTTGGGGGGGCGGAGACCCAGTACTTC,CGGRVGGAETQYF
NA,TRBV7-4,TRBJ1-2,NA,TGTGCCAGCAGCTTAGGTCAGGGGCCCAGCTATGGCTACACCTTC,CASSLGQGPSYGYTF
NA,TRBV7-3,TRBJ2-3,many,TGTGCCAGCAGCTTAGGGGGTCTCCCGGGCGATACGCAGTATTTT,CASSLGGLPGDTQYF
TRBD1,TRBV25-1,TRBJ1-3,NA,TGTGCCAGCCTCGACAGGGGGATTGGAAACACCATATATTTT,CASLDRGIGNTIYF
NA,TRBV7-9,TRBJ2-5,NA,TGCGCCAGCAGCCAAGATGGGGGCCCTAGGTTGGGAGAGACCCAGTACTTC,CASSQDGGPRLGETQYF
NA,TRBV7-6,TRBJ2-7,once,TGTGCCAGCAGCCGCATTTTACATTGGGGTGTTTCGGCCTACGAGCAGTACTTC,CASSRILHWGVSAYEQYF
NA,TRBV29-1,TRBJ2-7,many,TGCAGCGTTGAGAGTTGGGAGGGGGCGAGGGACGAGCAGTACTTC,CSVESWEGARDEQYF
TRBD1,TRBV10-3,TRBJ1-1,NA,TGTGCCAGCAGTTACGCAGGGGGCGGGTGGACTGAAGCTTTCTTT,CASSYAGGGWTEAFF
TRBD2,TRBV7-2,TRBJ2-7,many,TGTGCCAGCAGCCCCAGACTAGCGGGAGGTTTGAACGAGCAGTACTTC,CASSPRLAGGLNEQYF
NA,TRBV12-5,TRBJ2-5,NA,TGTGCTAGTGGTACGGGGACCGTGGGGGCAACCCAGTACTTC,CASGTGTVGATQYF
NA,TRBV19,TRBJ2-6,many,TGTGCCAGTAGTATGGGGGCGTCTGGGGCCAACGTCCTGACTTTC,CASSMGASGANVLTF
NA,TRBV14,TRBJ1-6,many,TGTGCCAGCAGCTTCAGGGTCCACTTT,CASSFRVHF
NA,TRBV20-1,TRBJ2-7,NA,TGCAGTGCTATTGGGGGCCCATACGAGCAGTACTTC,CSAIGGPYEQYF
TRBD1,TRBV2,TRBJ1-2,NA,TGTGCCAGCAGTCAAGACAGGGGGTCGGATGGCTACACCTTC,CASSQDRGSDGYTF
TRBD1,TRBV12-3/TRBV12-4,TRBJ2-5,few,TGTGCCAGCAGCCAAGAGAGGTGGACAGGGACGCCAATAAGGGAGACCCAGTACTTC,CASSQERWTGTPIRETQYF
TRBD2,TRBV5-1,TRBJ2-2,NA,TGTGCCAGCAGCCTGGGACTAGCGGGAGCAGACACCGGGGAGCTGTTTTTT,CASSLGLAGADTGELFF
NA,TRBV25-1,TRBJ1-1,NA,TGCGCCAGCAGCCAAGCCCCCGGGTTAGAGGCCACTGAAGCTTTCTTT,CASSQAPGLEATEAFF
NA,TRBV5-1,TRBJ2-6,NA,TGCGCCAGCAGTCAACAGGGCATTGGGGCCAACGTCCTGACTTTC,CASSQQGIGANVLTF
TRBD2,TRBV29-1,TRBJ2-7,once,TGCAGCGTTAGGACTAGCGGGAGAGGCTACGAGCAGTACTTC,CSVRTSGRGYEQYF
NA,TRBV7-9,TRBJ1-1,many,TGTGCCAGCAGCTTAGGGAGGGACGCTTTCTTT,CASSLGRDAFF
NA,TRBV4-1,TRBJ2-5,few,TGCGCCAGCAGCCAAGCCACCAGCGGGGAGACCCAGTACTTC,CASSQATSGETQYF
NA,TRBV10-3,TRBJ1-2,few,TGTGCCAGCATGAGGGGAATCTTCAACTATGGCTACACCTTC,CASMRGIFNYGYTF
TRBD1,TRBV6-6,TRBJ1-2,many,TGTGCCAGCAGTCTCGACAGGGTGGGCTACACCTTC,CASSLDRVGYTF
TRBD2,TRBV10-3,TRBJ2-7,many,TGTGCCAGCAGTTACTCTTCGGGGGGGCGCCACGAGCAGTACTTC,CASSYSSGGRHEQYF
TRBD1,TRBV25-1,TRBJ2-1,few,TGTGCCACCTGGATGACAGGGCGGGATGAGCAGTTCTTC,CATWMTGRDEQFF
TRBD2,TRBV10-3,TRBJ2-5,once,TGTGCCAGCAGTGAACTGGGGAGGGCCCAGTACTTC,CASSELGRAQYF
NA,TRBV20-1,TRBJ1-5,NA,TGCAGTGCACTACAGGGAAGGAGGCAGCCCCAGCATTTT,CSALQGRRQPQHF